Listed below are T cell receptor beta chains from one sample, sequenced in a study of CXCR3-negative and CXCR3-positive naive CD8 T cells. For each CDR3 protein, TCRdb gives one entry from its re-call of the 5' RACE reads, without DNA. This sample contains some 50,000 distinct CDR3 sequences. The sample consisted of naive CXCR3- CD8+ T cells from blood. The receptors come from a human donor in good health. Some clones in this sample may be carry-over from other donors' samples. CDR3s include the opening cysteine and the closing phenylalanine or tryptophan. Each record gives: V gene, clone size, J gene, CDR3 protein. Only part of the rows carry a size: once, few, many, or a class if the clone is expanded.

V: TRBV10-3; size: -; J: TRBJ2-1; CDR3: CAIMLGTGGYNEQFF
V: TRBV28; size: -; J: TRBJ2-7; CDR3: CASSSGLAGTQTYEQYF
V: TRBV28; size: -; J: TRBJ2-2; CDR3: CASTSTSGGPLPGELFF
V: TRBV9; size: -; J: TRBJ2-3; CDR3: CASSVENSDTQYF
V: TRBV29-1; size: medium-sized; J: TRBJ1-5; CDR3: CSVVPRGPNQPQHF
V: TRBV5-4; size: -; J: TRBJ2-2; CDR3: CASSLVWGNTGELFF
V: TRBV18; size: medium-sized; J: TRBJ2-7; CDR3: CASSPRTKTYEQYF
V: TRBV6-5; size: -; J: TRBJ1-3; CDR3: CASSSAVSSGNTIYF
V: TRBV4-3; size: -; J: TRBJ2-4; CDR3: CASSPTGDPKNIQYF
V: TRBV12-3/TRBV12-4; size: -; J: TRBJ2-1; CDR3: CASSPERNEQFF
V: TRBV19; size: -; J: TRBJ2-2; CDR3: CASTEQDGLDTGELFF
V: TRBV4-2; size: -; J: TRBJ2-1; CDR3: CASSQVGVAGGPGEQFF
V: TRBV20-1; size: -; J: TRBJ2-1; CDR3: CSARGIQSSYNEQFF
V: TRBV10-3; size: -; J: TRBJ1-3; CDR3: CAIMPEGGNTIYF
V: TRBV29-1; size: -; J: TRBJ2-7; CDR3: CSVVGTGIPEQYF
V: TRBV29-1; size: -; J: TRBJ1-2; CDR3: CSVEGGVPYGYTF
V: TRBV13; size: -; J: TRBJ2-7; CDR3: CASSLARGEQYF
V: TRBV7-7; size: -; J: TRBJ2-2; CDR3: CASSLVLAGELFF
V: TRBV12-3/TRBV12-4; size: -; J: TRBJ2-1; CDR3: CASDVGAGSEQFF
V: TRBV4-1; size: medium-sized; J: TRBJ2-2; CDR3: CASSQDGVGAGTGELFF
V: TRBV9; size: -; J: TRBJ2-1; CDR3: CASSVVGDEQFF
V: TRBV28; size: -; J: TRBJ2-1; CDR3: CASSPDRGSYNEQFF
V: TRBV5-1; size: -; J: TRBJ1-6; CDR3: CASSLGQDNSPLHF
V: TRBV6-4; size: -; J: TRBJ2-7; CDR3: CASGGFEGNYEQYF
V: TRBV28; size: -; J: TRBJ1-4; CDR3: CASSHQATNEKLFF
V: TRBV6-2/TRBV6-3; size: -; J: TRBJ2-1; CDR3: CASSLAGGSNEQFF
V: TRBV6-5; size: -; J: TRBJ2-5; CDR3: CASSYSAGEDETQYF
V: TRBV7-7; size: -; J: TRBJ2-1; CDR3: CASSPLAGIYNEQFF
V: TRBV27; size: -; J: TRBJ2-2; CDR3: CASSLKNTGELFF
V: TRBV10-3; size: -; J: TRBJ1-5; CDR3: CAISVVSNQPQHF
V: TRBV28; size: -; J: TRBJ2-7; CDR3: CASSPGGEQYF
V: TRBV12-5; size: -; J: TRBJ1-2; CDR3: CASGFFGAPAAYGYTF
V: TRBV28; size: -; J: TRBJ2-5; CDR3: CASSPQGGGDLETQYF
V: TRBV7-3; size: -; J: TRBJ2-1; CDR3: CASSTSPDSEQFF
V: TRBV28; size: -; J: TRBJ1-2; CDR3: CASSYPGDAYGYTF
V: TRBV6-2/TRBV6-3; size: -; J: TRBJ2-7; CDR3: CASSYGNYEQYF
V: TRBV18; size: -; J: TRBJ1-5; CDR3: CASSPETANQPQNF
V: TRBV14; size: -; J: TRBJ2-1; CDR3: CASSQDPGAQQFF
V: TRBV6-1; size: -; J: TRBJ2-7; CDR3: CASSVRTSGYYEQYF
V: TRBV6-2/TRBV6-3; size: -; J: TRBJ2-3; CDR3: CASTQTWQDTQYF
V: TRBV20-1; size: -; J: TRBJ2-7; CDR3: CSARTPPGYEQYF
V: TRBV5-1; size: -; J: TRBJ2-5; CDR3: CASSPEGGTRGETQYF
V: TRBV6-6; size: -; J: TRBJ2-7; CDR3: CASSYSVGGYEQYF
V: TRBV10-3; size: -; J: TRBJ2-3; CDR3: CAISRPGTGLSTDTQYF
V: TRBV20-1; size: -; J: TRBJ2-3; CDR3: CSANGTPDPSTDTQYF
V: TRBV29-1; size: -; J: TRBJ2-1; CDR3: CSVEVRLAGSYSYNEQFF
V: TRBV15; size: -; J: TRBJ1-1; CDR3: CATSRPTEAGNTEAFF
V: TRBV7-2; size: -; J: TRBJ2-5; CDR3: CASSLGSGVQETQYF
V: TRBV27; size: -; J: TRBJ1-2; CDR3: CASSLMGQGINYGYTF
V: TRBV6-6; size: -; J: TRBJ2-5; CDR3: CASSYSMDKRWETQYF
V: TRBV12-3/TRBV12-4; size: -; J: TRBJ2-1; CDR3: CASSPTQGYNEQFF
V: TRBV29-1; size: -; J: TRBJ2-7; CDR3: CSVRTSGSYEQYF
V: TRBV7-6; size: -; J: TRBJ1-5; CDR3: CASSDYSNQPQHF
V: TRBV15; size: -; J: TRBJ2-6; CDR3: CATSRDWTSGANVLTF
V: TRBV29-1; size: -; J: TRBJ1-5; CDR3: CSAGTRADQPQHF